This T cell receptor beta chain was identified during a study of beta chain features in type 1 diabetes. Regarding this clone: Its antigen is unknown.

Germline loops: CDR1 KGHSH, CDR2 LQKENI. Trimming removed 4 bases from V and 3 bases from J, with 12 bases in between. The CDR3 contains 14 residues. General observations from the study: TCRB CDR3s were moderately but significantly shorter in Type 1 diabetes patients in all four CD4+ subsets.

Of the isolated RNA, all was reverse transcribed, and so the sequenced material was expressed TCRB transcripts. Assay: immunoSEQ multiplex PCR; the TCRdb copy retains only in-frame clones and omits some. This table has 600,000 to 700,000 clones, around 12% appearing once. This sequence joins TRBV18 and TRBJ1-1; no clear D gene. The source material was naive CD4+ T cells from blood. The TCR comes from a young man with type 1 diabetes. As DNA, the CDR3 is TGTGCCAGCTCACAGGCGAGTGAGGACACTGAAGCTTTCTTT. Amino acid sequence: CASSQASEDTEAFF.